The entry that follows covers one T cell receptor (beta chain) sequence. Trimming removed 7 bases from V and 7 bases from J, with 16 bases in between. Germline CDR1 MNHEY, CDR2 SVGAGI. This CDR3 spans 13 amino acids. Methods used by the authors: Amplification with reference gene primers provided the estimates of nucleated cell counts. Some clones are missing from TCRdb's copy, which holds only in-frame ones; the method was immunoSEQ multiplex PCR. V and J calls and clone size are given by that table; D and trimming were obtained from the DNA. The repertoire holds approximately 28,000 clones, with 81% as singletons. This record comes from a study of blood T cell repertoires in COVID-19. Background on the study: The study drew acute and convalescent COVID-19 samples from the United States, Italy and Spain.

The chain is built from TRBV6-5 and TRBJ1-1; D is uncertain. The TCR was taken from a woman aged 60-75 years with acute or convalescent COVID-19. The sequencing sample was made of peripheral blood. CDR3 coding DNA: TGTGCCAGCATCGTCGGCGGGTACGGTGAAGCTTTCTTT. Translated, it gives CASIVGGYGEAFF.